The 23 T cell receptor beta chains given below trace back to one sample, sequenced in a study of cytomegalovirus exposure and HLA in healthy donors. In the PCR, 60 Vbeta and 13 Jbeta primers were used. This table comes from immunoSEQ multiplex PCR, and its TCRdb copy is limited to in-frame clones, with some not included. Of about 160,000 clones listed, less than 85% are singletons. Input material: PBMCs. The source is a boy aged 2-15 years in good health and CMV-seronegative.

The chain is built from TRBV5-1 and TRBJ2-3; 9 bases line up with TRBD2. Germline V lookup: CDR1 SGHRS, CDR2 YFSETQ. The CDR3 is made up of 17 amino acids. Germline trimming cut 0 bases from V and 5 bases from J; bases unmatched to any gene: 10. CDR3 region: CASSLESGLAGKDTQYF. Written as DNA, the CDR3 is TGCGCCAGCAGCTTGGAGTCGGGACTAGCAGGCAAAGATACGCAGTATTTT.

The rearrangement joins TRBV7-9 to TRBJ1-4; 10 bases match TRBD1. The CDR3 is 15 amino acids. Germline CDR1 is SEHNR and CDR2 is FQNEAQ (reference sequence). V shed 5 bases, J shed 5 bases, and the junction held 5 bases outside the gene matches. CDR3 residues: CASSRSGQGNEKLFF. CDR3 nucleotide sequence: TGTGCCAGCAGCCGTTCGGGACAGGGGAATGAAAAACTGTTTTTT.

This clone was seen more than once but under ten times. The CDR3 sequence: CASSLLAGRETQYF. Written as DNA, the CDR3 is TGCGCCAGCAGCTTACTAGCGGGGAGGGAGACCCAGTACTTC. The chain employs TRBV5-1 and TRBJ2-5; 10 bases align to TRBD2. Germline V gene sequence: CDR1 SGHRS, CDR2 YFSETQ. J was trimmed by 5 bases and V by 2 bases; bases with no gene match: 3. This CDR3 comprises 14 residues.

The chain has TRBV5-1 and TRBJ2-3; D ambiguous. The CDR3 has 13 residues. Trimming pared 5 bases from V and 0 bases from J, leaving 7 bases between. From germline, CDR1 is SGHRS and CDR2 YFSETQ. The CDR3 DNA is TGCGCCAGCAGTCTAGAAAGCACAGATACGCAGTATTTT. This codes for CASSLESTDTQYF.

The chain uses TRBV4-1 and TRBJ1-2; possible D gene TRBD1, 6 bases. The CDR3 is 18 amino acids. CDR1 MGHRA and CDR2 YSYEKL come from the germline V gene. The V and J ends lost 8 bases and 0 bases respectively, with 25 bases between them. CDR3 protein: CASSLFGTTIRANYGYTF. CDR3 sequence (DNA): TGCGCCAGCTCCCTTTTTGGGACAACGATCCGGGCTAACTATGGCTACACCTTC.

This clone was seen once. In nucleotides, the CDR3 is TGTGCCAGCACCATCTCAAACCGCTCACGGACAGGGGGTCAGTTCTTC. Its translation: CASTISNRSRTGGQFF. The rearrangement uses TRBV28 and TRBJ2-1; 10 nucleotides line up with TRBD1. CDR3 size: 16 residues. V was pared by 7 bases and J by 13 bases, with 19 bases of the junction left unmatched. The germline V gene encodes CDR1 MDHEN and CDR2 SYDVKM.

The chain recombines TRBV28 with TRBJ2-7; D possibly corresponds to TRBD1 (6 bases). The CDR3 sequence is 13 residues long. Germline values: CDR1 MDHEN, CDR2 SYDVKM. The V and J ends lost 5 bases and 2 bases respectively, with 10 bases between them. The CDR3 protein is CASSPGQTYEQYF. CDR3 coding DNA: TGTGCCAGCAGTCCGGGACAAACCTACGAGCAGTACTTC. Supplemented by reference TRBV28 and TRBJ2-7, the full variable domain reads DVKVTQSSRYLVKRTGEKVFLECVQDMDHENMFWYRQDPGLGLRLIYFSYDVKMKEKGDIPEGYSVSREKKERFSLILESASTNQTSMYLCASSPGQTYEQYFGPGTRLTVT.

This sequence joins TRBV7-8 and TRBJ1-6; D uncertain. The length of the CDR3 is 14 residues. Germline V gives CDR1 SGHVS, CDR2 FQNEAQ. Trimming pared 5 bases from V and 6 bases from J, leaving 11 bases between. The CDR3 spells CASSPPAANSPLHF. CDR3 nucleotides: TGTGCCAGCAGCCCCCCTGCGGCTAATTCACCCCTCCACTTT. The entire variable domain, with the rest obtained from reference TRBV7-8 and TRBJ1-6, is as follows: GAGVSQSPRYKVAKRGQDVALRCDPISGHVSLFWYQQALGQGPEFLTYFQNEAQLDKSGLPSDRFFAERPEGSVSTLKIQRTQQEDSAVYLCASSPPAANSPLHFGNGTRLTVT.

This clone has a handful of counts. This chain joins TRBV28 and TRBJ2-4, with 10 bases fitting TRBD2. The CDR3 totals 16 residues. The germline V gene encodes CDR1 MDHEN and CDR2 SYDVKM. Trimming at V came to 5 bases and at J to 7 bases, leaving 11 bases not matched to a gene. In nucleotides, the CDR3 is TGTGCCAGCAGTAACTCGGGGACTAGCGTCGGGAACATTCAGTACTTC. Its protein product is CASSNSGTSVGNIQYF.

The chain's CDR3 is CASSLGQLDQPQHF. The CDR3 DNA follows: TGTGCCAGCAGCTTGGGTCAGCTAGATCAGCCCCAGCATTTT. The genes are TRBV5-6 and TRBJ1-5; no reliable D call. Looked up from germline, CDR1 is SGHDT and CDR2 is YYEEEE. V was pared by 0 bases and J by 5 bases, with 9 bases between. This CDR3 has 14 amino acids.

The chain couples TRBV4-1 to TRBJ2-1; 8 positions match TRBD1. CDR1 and CDR2 (germline): MGHRA, YSYEKL. CDR3 length: 16 amino acids. J was trimmed by 6 bases and V by 2 bases; bases with no gene match: 9. Written as DNA, the CDR3 is TGCGCCAGCAGCCAACCTCCGGGACAGGACACCAATGAGCAGTTCTTC. Translation: CASSQPPGQDTNEQFF.

This sequence joins TRBV28 and TRBJ1-5; D not resolved. V was pared by 3 bases and J by 3 bases, with 9 bases between. This CDR3 comprises 14 residues. Germline-derived CDR1 and CDR2 are MDHEN and SYDVKM. CDR3 bases: TGTGCCAGCAGTTTGCGACGGGACAATCAGCCCCAGCATTTT. The encoded protein is CASSLRRDNQPQHF.

The chain has TRBV19 and TRBJ2-2, with a tentative D call TRBD2 (5 bases). V was trimmed by 6 bases and J by 0 bases, leaving 17 bases between them. CDR1 LNHDA and CDR2 SQIVND come from the germline V gene (reference sequence). The CDR3 runs to 17 residues. This CDR3 reads CASSQLGLLANTGELFF. Here the CDR3 DNA reads TGTGCCAGTAGCCAACTAGGTCTGCTGGCGAACACCGGGGAGCTGTTTTTT.

This chain links TRBV2 with TRBJ1-5, with 7 positions matching TRBD1. CDR3 length: 14 residues. The J segment lost 8 bases and the V segment lost 4 bases, leaving 8 bases of the junction unmatched. Germline V gives CDR1 SNHLY, CDR2 FYNNEI. The CDR3 loop is CASSAWGQTEPQHF. The CDR3, as DNA: TGTGCCAGCAGTGCATGGGGACAGACGGAGCCCCAGCATTTT.

The rearrangement links TRBV5-6 to TRBJ2-1; 7 bases match TRBD2. Germline trimming cut 0 bases from V and 2 bases from J; bases unmatched to any gene: 8. Germline V gives CDR1 SGHDT, CDR2 YYEEEE. CDR3 length equals 17 residues. The CDR3 sequence is CASSLVKGGSPYNEQFF. In DNA, the CDR3 is TGTGCCAGCAGCTTGGTTAAGGGAGGGAGCCCCTACAATGAGCAGTTCTTC.

The chain joins TRBV5-6 to TRBJ1-6; D gene uncertain. Trimming cost V 1 base and J 6 bases, with 2 bases left between them. The CDR3 is made up of 12 amino acids. The germline V gene has CDR1 SGHDT and CDR2 YYEEEE. The CDR3 region has the DNA TGTGCCAGCAGCTTGCGTAATTCACCCCTCCACTTT. It codes for CASSLRNSPLHF.

The chain employs TRBV29-1 and TRBJ1-1; tentative D call: TRBD1 (6 bases). Trimming left V 5 bases short and J 3 bases short, with 13 bases between. Germline V gene data show CDR1 as SQVTM and CDR2 as ANQGSEA. The CDR3 is 13 residues long. The CDR3 DNA sequence: TGCAGCGTTCCCAGGGGAAGTGACACTGAAGCTTTCTTT. This gives the protein CSVPRGSDTEAFF.

V is TRBV6-6 and J is TRBJ1-1; tentative D call: TRBD1 (5 bases). The CDR3 covers 13 residues. The V and J ends lost 7 bases and 1 base respectively, with 10 bases between them. Germline V gene data show CDR1 as MNHNY and CDR2 as SVGAGI (reference sequence). CDR3 coding DNA: TGTGCCAGCATTTTGACAGCGAACACTGAAGCTTTCTTT. This gives the protein CASILTANTEAFF.

The V gene is TRBV6-6, the J gene TRBJ2-5; D gene unclear. The tail of the sequence fits TRBJ2-7 better, so the J call may be wrong. There are 13 residues in the CDR3. Germline lookup yields CDR1 MNHNY and CDR2 SVGAGI (reference sequence). The CDR3 here is CASSYQVSYEQYF. CDR3 DNA: TGTGCCAGCAGTTACCAAGTCTCCTACGAGCAGTACTTC.

This clone was picked up one time. V usage is TRBV6-1 and J usage is TRBJ2-2; the D gene is possibly TRBD1 (6 bases). V shed 9 bases and J shed 0 bases, with 11 bases lying between them. Germline V gene lookup returns CDR1 MNHNS and CDR2 SASEGT. The CDR3 is made up of 14 amino acids. The CDR3 loop reads CASRTETNTGELFF. In DNA, the CDR3 is TGTGCCAGTAGGACAGAAACGAACACCGGGGAGCTGTTTTTT.

The rearrangement uses TRBV10-1 and TRBJ2-5; D is ambiguous. The CDR3 is 15 residues long. The ends were cut back, 0 bases at V and 7 bases at J, with 15 bases in the middle. The V gene's germline CDR1 is WNHNN and CDR2 SYGVQD (reference sequence). This CDR3 reads CASSESNELPGTQYF. In DNA form, the CDR3 reads TGCGCCAGCAGTGAGTCGAACGAGCTCCCAGGGACCCAGTACTTC.

The DNA for the CDR3 is TGTGCCACCAGGGGGCGCGAAGTTGGCTACACCTTC. Translating gives CATRGREVGYTF. This chain connects TRBV15 to TRBJ1-2, with D possibly matching TRBD1 (5 bases). CDR1 LNHNV and CDR2 YYDKDF come from the germline V gene (reference sequence). The V end was cut by 6 bases, the J end by 7 bases, with 12 bases between. The CDR3 length is 12 residues.

This chain uses TRBV14 with TRBJ2-2; D remains ambiguous. Trimming took off 4 bases at V and 8 bases at J, with 8 bases between the two ends. This CDR3 region has 12 residues. Germline V gene data show CDR1 as SGHDN and CDR2 as FVKESK. CDR3 sequence (DNA): TGTGCCAGCAGCCTCCTATGGGGGGAGCTGTTTTTT. The encoded protein is CASSLLWGELFF.